The 27 T cell receptor beta chains below come from one sample, sequenced in a study of cytomegalovirus exposure and HLA in healthy donors. PCR used 60 Vbeta primers and 13 Jbeta primers. TCRdb keeps only in-frame clones here, not all; method: immunoSEQ multiplex PCR. The sample includes over 100,000 clones, roughly 69% seen only once; the top ten take around 5.4%. Sequencing used PBMCs. The receptors come from a woman between 70 and 85 years old in good health and CMV-seropositive.

This clone was recorded once. The chain carries TRBV5-1 and TRBJ1-4, with D possibly TRBD1 on 5 matching bases. Germline loops: CDR1 SGHRS, CDR2 YFSETQ. The CDR3 totals 15 residues. The V end was cut by 4 bases, the J end by 4 bases, with 14 bases between. The CDR3 bases are TGCGCCAGCAGCCCATCCGGGGGACGTAATGAAAAACTGTTTTTT. It yields the protein CASSPSGGRNEKLFF. Looking up the rest from reference TRBV5-1 and TRBJ1-4 gives the full variable domain: KAGVTQTPRYLIKTRGQQVTLSCSPISGHRSVSWYQQTPGQGLQFLFEYFSETQRNKGNFPGRFSGRQFSNSRSEMNVSTLELGDSALYLCASSPSGGRNEKLFFGSGTQLSVL.

The genes are TRBV6-1 and TRBJ2-5; 8 bases match TRBD2. Germline V CDR1 and CDR2: MNHNS, SASEGT. The CDR3 spans 16 residues. Trimming at V came to 2 bases and at J to 5 bases, leaving 10 bases not matched to a gene. This CDR3 is CASSELAGGAGETQYF. In nucleotides, the CDR3 is TGTGCCAGCAGTGAATTAGCCGGGGGGGCGGGCGAGACCCAGTACTTC.

CDR3 sequence reads: CASSLFGLGQETQYF. CDR3 nucleotides: TGCGCCAGCAGCCTGTTCGGACTAGGGCAAGAGACCCAGTACTTC. The chain uses TRBV4-3 and TRBJ2-5; 7 nucleotides align to TRBD2. The V gene's germline CDR1 is LGHNA and CDR2 YSLEER. Trimming took 4 bases from V and 2 from J; bases not matched to a gene: 7. The CDR3 extends over 15 amino acids.

The CDR3 bases are TGTGCCAGAAGCTTGGGGGACAGGGGTTCTGCGAACACCGGGGAGCTGTTTTTT. Protein sequence: CARSLGDRGSANTGELFF. This sequence joins TRBV5-3 and TRBJ2-2, with 10 bases that match TRBD1. TRBV5-3 counts as an open reading frame of uncertain function. The length of the CDR3 is 18 residues. Unmatched junction bases numbered 5, after V lost 0 bases and J lost 0 bases.

The rearrangement joins TRBV30 to TRBJ2-2; 9 bases match TRBD2. This CDR3 is 16 amino acids long. V gave up 2 bases and J gave up 4 bases; unmatched junction bases: 8. Germline V CDR1 and CDR2: GTSNPN, SVGIG (reference sequence). The CDR3 loop reads CAWSPVPGLATGELFF. CDR3 nucleotide sequence: TGTGCCTGGAGTCCCGTTCCGGGACTAGCCACCGGGGAGCTGTTTTTT.

This clone was counted a single time. V usage is TRBV18 and J usage is TRBJ1-2; D is ambiguous. In germline, CDR1 is KGHSH, CDR2 LQKENI. This CDR3 is built from 13 residues. V was pared by 6 bases and J by 4 bases, with 12 bases between. The CDR3: CASSLARGYGYTF. The CDR3 DNA sequence: TGTGCCAGCTCCCTGGCCCGGGGCTATGGCTACACCTTC.

The chain has TRBV19 and TRBJ1-4, with D perhaps TRBD1 (5 bases). Germline assignment: CDR1 LNHDA and CDR2 SQIVND (reference sequence). Deletions cut 1 base from V and 2 bases from J, with 8 bases between. This CDR3 has 15 amino acids. CDR3 sequence (DNA): TGTGCCAGTAGTATAGTTCCAGGGACTAATGAAAAACTGTTTTTT. Protein: CASSIVPGTNEKLFF.

The chain recombines TRBV2 with TRBJ2-5; 8 positions agree with TRBD1. Trimming cost V 5 bases and J 5 bases; bases outside gene matches: 4. The germline V gene has CDR1 SNHLY and CDR2 FYNNEI. The CDR3 length is 13 residues. The CDR3: CASSPDRVETQYF. The DNA for the CDR3 is TGTGCCAGCAGTCCGGACAGGGTTGAGACCCAGTACTTC.

This clone was seen only a few times. The chain joins TRBV19 to TRBJ2-1; 7 bases fit TRBD1. Germline CDR1 is LNHDA and CDR2 is SQIVND (reference sequence). Losses at the gene ends were 9 bases for V and 4 bases for J; bases not matched to a gene: 3. There are 12 residues in the CDR3. CDR3 nucleotide sequence: TGTGCCAGCAAGACAGGGTACAATGAGCAGTTCTTC. This translates into CASKTGYNEQFF.

The CDR3 nucleotides read TGTGCCACACTAACTAGGACCCCCAATGAGCAGTTCTTC. It encodes CATLTRTPNEQFF. V and J are TRBV6-5 and TRBJ2-1; possible D gene TRBD2, 5 bases. This CDR3 has 13 amino acids. Trimming took off 10 bases at V and 6 bases at J, with 16 bases between the two ends. Germline CDR1 and CDR2: MNHEY and SVGAGI.

The rearrangement joins TRBV18 to TRBJ2-5; 8 bases fit TRBD1. J lost 4 bases, V lost 3 bases, and 10 bases had no gene match. The CDR3 covers 16 residues. Per germline, CDR1 KGHSH and CDR2 LQKENI. In DNA form, the CDR3 reads TGTGCCAGCTCACCTTCCTTGGCCAGGGGGCGAGAGACCCAGTACTTC. It encodes CASSPSLARGRETQYF.

This clone was counted a few times. The chain has TRBV18 and TRBJ2-7; the D gene is possibly TRBD1 (5 bases). The length of the CDR3 is 17 residues. V dropped 1 base and J dropped 0 bases, with 16 bases sitting between them. From germline, CDR1 is KGHSH and CDR2 LQKENI. The CDR3 loop is CASSPLPQGMGSYEQYF. The CDR3 nucleotides read TGTGCCAGCTCACCACTTCCCCAGGGAATGGGCTCCTACGAGCAGTACTTC.

This clone was picked up one time. The rearrangement links TRBV1 to TRBJ2-2; TRBD2 is the table's D call and was not checked against the DNA. TRBV1 is labeled a pseudogene. The CDR3 length is 18 residues. The CDR3 DNA reads TGCACCAGCAGCCAAGATCTAGCGGGGGTCGCGAACACCGGGGAGCTGTTTTTT. Amino acid sequence: CTSSQDLAGVANTGELFF.

This clone has more than one count but fewer than ten. The rearrangement links TRBV2 to TRBJ1-5; D is unresolved. This CDR3 has 12 amino acids. V lost 7 bases and J lost 4, with 8 bases in between. Germline V CDR1 and CDR2: SNHLY, FYNNEI. The CDR3 DNA is TGTGCCAGCACCGAGGGAAATCAGCCCCAGCATTTT. This gives the protein CASTEGNQPQHF.

This clone was picked up one time. V and J are TRBV5-1 and TRBJ2-4; TRBD1 matches at 7 bases. Trimming cost V 4 bases and J 7 bases; bases outside gene matches: 14. The CDR3 totals 16 residues. Germline lookup yields CDR1 SGHRS and CDR2 YFSETQ. CDR3 DNA: TGCGCCAGCAGCCCACGGACAGGCTTGATGGGGAACATTCAGTACTTC. Protein: CASSPRTGLMGNIQYF.

This clone was seen only a few times. The CDR3 protein is CASSPQTGGLEQYF. DNA for the CDR3: TGCGCCAGCAGCCCCCAAACGGGGGGCCTCGAGCAGTACTTC. The chain uses TRBV4-1 and TRBJ2-7; tentative D call: TRBD2 (7 bases). The germline gives CDR1 MGHRA, CDR2 YSYEKL. The CDR3 runs to 14 residues. With 4 bases removed from V and 6 bases from J, the gap between germline ends came to 16 bases.

The V and J genes are TRBV2 and TRBJ2-2, with D perhaps matching TRBD1 (6 bases). The CDR3 has 15 amino acids. V was pared by 5 bases and J by 4 bases, with 14 bases between. CDR1 is SNHLY, CDR2 FYNNEI, per germline. The chain's CDR3 is CASSSQGKSTGELFF. The DNA for the CDR3 is TGTGCCAGCAGTTCACAGGGAAAATCCACCGGGGAGCTGTTTTTT.

This clone appeared a few times. This rearrangement joins TRBV30 to TRBJ2-1; TRBD2 aligns across 11 bases. J was trimmed by 8 bases and V by 4 bases; bases with no gene match: 13. Germline V lookup: CDR1 GTSNPN, CDR2 SVGIG (reference sequence). The CDR3 covers 16 residues. This chain's CDR3 is CAWNPGLAARSDEQFF. CDR3 nucleotides: TGTGCCTGGAACCCGGGACTAGCGGCCCGGTCGGATGAGCAGTTCTTC.

This chain joins TRBV7-6 and TRBJ2-5; 8 nucleotides agree with TRBD1. The CDR3 is 14 amino acids. V dropped 5 bases and J dropped 1; count of bases not matched to a gene: 3. Germline CDR1 and CDR2: SGHVS and FNYEAQ. The chain's CDR3 is CASSQGALQETQYF. Written as DNA, the CDR3 is TGTGCCAGCAGCCAGGGGGCCCTCCAAGAGACCCAGTACTTC.

The chain combines TRBV6-5 with TRBJ1-2; 9 bases map to TRBD1. V was clipped by 2 bases and J by 8 bases; unmatched bases: 6. The germline V gene has CDR1 MNHEY and CDR2 SVGAGI. The CDR3 runs 14 residues. The CDR3 DNA follows: TGTGCCAGCAGTTACGGTGGGACAGGGTCAGGCTACACCTTC. Translation gives CASSYGGTGSGYTF.

This clone was picked up one time. This chain uses TRBV7-6 with TRBJ1-1; a possible D gene is TRBD1 (5 bases). The CDR3 runs to 16 residues. CDR1 SGHVS and CDR2 FNYEAQ come from the germline V gene. V lost 5 bases to trimming and J lost 1 base, with 17 bases between them. CDR3 nucleotides: TGTGCCAGCAGCAACGGGCCCTGGGGCTGGAACACTGAAGCTTTCTTT. This codes for CASSNGPWGWNTEAFF. Supplemented by reference TRBV7-6 and TRBJ1-1, the full variable domain reads GAGVSQSPRYKVTKRGQDVALRCDPISGHVSLYWYRQALGQGPEFLTYFNYEAQQDKSGLPNDRFSAERPEGSISTLTIQRTEQRDSAMYRCASSNGPWGWNTEAFFGQGTRLTVV.

The V call is TRBV11-2, the J call TRBJ2-3; tentatively, D is TRBD2 (5 bases). The V gene's germline CDR1 is SGHAT and CDR2 FQNNGV. Trimming removed 5 bases at V and 2 bases at J, with 17 bases between. The length of the CDR3 is 16 residues. CDR3 amino acids: CASSPPLAPITDTQYF. The CDR3 DNA reads as TGTGCCAGCAGCCCCCCTCTAGCTCCGATCACAGATACGCAGTATTTT.

The chain carries TRBV7-2 and TRBJ1-5; D remains unclear. V was shortened by 1 base and J by 0 bases, with 7 bases between the two germline ends. Germline V lookup: CDR1 SGHTA, CDR2 FQGNSA. This CDR3 has 15 amino acids. CDR3 DNA sequence: TGTGCCAGCAGCTTAGTTGTTAGTAGCAATCAGCCCCAGCATTTT. Its protein is CASSLVVSSNQPQHF.

V gene TRBV30 combines with J gene TRBJ2-6; 9 bases fit TRBD1. Germline assignment: CDR1 GTSNPN and CDR2 SVGIG (reference sequence). The CDR3 is 17 residues long. Trimming took 5 bases from V and 0 from J; bases not matched to a gene: 8. CDR3 DNA: TGTGCCTGGGTTCCCTGGGACAGGGTCTCTGGGGCCAACGTCCTGACTTTC. Its protein is CAWVPWDRVSGANVLTF. The entire variable domain, with the rest obtained from reference TRBV30 and TRBJ2-6, is as follows: SQTIHQWPATLVQPVGSPLSLECTVEGTSNPNLYWYRQAAGRGLQLLFYSVGIGQISSEVPQNLSASRPQDRQFILSSKKLLLSDSGFYLCAWVPWDRVSGANVLTFGAGSRLTVL.

This clone was recorded a few times. This chain joins TRBV4-2 and TRBJ1-4, with 7 bases aligning to TRBD1. V lost 0 bases to trimming and J lost 8 bases; unmatched junction nucleotides: 3. The CDR3 is 14 amino acids. CDR1 is LGHNA and CDR2 is YNFKEQ in the germline V gene. The CDR3 loop reads CASSQERTGEKLFF. In nucleotides, the CDR3 is TGTGCCAGCAGCCAAGAAAGGACAGGCGAAAAACTGTTTTTT.

The chain recombines TRBV2 with TRBJ1-1, with 9 positions matching TRBD1. V gave up 7 bases and J gave up 6 bases; unmatched junction bases: 9. CDR3 length: 14 amino acids. Germline assignment: CDR1 SNHLY and CDR2 FYNNEI. CDR3 DNA sequence: TGTGCCAGCATGACGGACAGGGGTTTTCCTGAAGCTTTCTTT. Translation: CASMTDRGFPEAFF.

This rearrangement joins TRBV6-5 to TRBJ2-7, with D possibly matching TRBD1 (5 bases). Trimming shortened V by 0 bases and J by 2 bases, and 14 bases separated the two germline ends. Germline CDR1 is MNHEY and CDR2 is SVGAGI. This CDR3 has 16 residues. The CDR3 is CASSYSRQTPAYEQYF. The CDR3, as DNA: TGTGCCAGCAGTTACTCCCGACAGACTCCAGCCTACGAGCAGTACTTC.